This T cell receptor beta chain comes out of a study of T cell changes during pregnancy in multiple sclerosis. The method was immunoSEQ multiplex PCR; TCRdb's version includes in-frame clones alone and lacks a portion of them. This sample has 40,000 to 45,000 clones, with roughly 89% found just once. This CDR3 comprises 13 residues. Trimming took 9 bases from V and 8 from J; bases not matched to a gene: 8. Germline loops: CDR1 ENHRY, CDR2 SYGVKD. The source of this sequence is a female donor with multiple sclerosis, enrolled in a pregnancy study. This chain connects TRBV10-3 to TRBJ1-2; 11 bases are shared with TRBD1. The material sequenced was CD4+ T cells from peripheral blood mononuclear cells, taken in the first trimester of pregnancy. The CDR3 nucleotides read TGTGCCATAACCGGGACAGGGGGTAACGGCTACACCTTC. It is translated as CAITGTGGNGYTF.